Below, 6 T cell receptor beta chains from the same sample are listed, as sequenced in a study of CXCR3-negative and CXCR3-positive naive CD8 T cells. Study-wide findings and caveats: The TRB CDR3s that CXCR3-positive naive cells carried were more hydrophobic than those of CXCR3-negative naive cells.

Antigen specificity for these receptors is unknown. Via 5' RACE with UMI labels, TRB cDNA libraries were prepared. TCRdb reprocessed the 5' RACE reads and reports one entry per CDR3 protein, with no DNA. The listing contains 150,000 or so distinct CDR3 sequences. Sequencing input: naive CXCR3+ CD8+ T cells from blood. Noted subset: CD45RO-CCR7+CD27+CD95- naive CD8+ T cells expressing CXCR3 (TNR3+). These receptors originate from a human donor in good health. Some clones in this sample may be carry-over from other donors' samples.

The rearrangement joins TRBV4-1 to TRBJ2-7; lacking DNA, the TRBD1 call made by TCRdb goes unchecked. Germline values: CDR1 MGHRA, CDR2 YSYEKL. The CDR3 has 16 amino acids. CDR3 loop: CASSQDRAGGAYEQYF.

The rearrangement joins TRBV3-1 to TRBJ1-6; TCRdb selects TRBD1, and the lack of DNA leaves this call unchecked. This CDR3 has 16 amino acids. Germline CDR1 LGHDT, CDR2 YNNKEL (reference sequence). CDR3 in amino acids: CASSQDAGQYNSPLHF. Variable domain in full (rest from reference TRBV3-1 and TRBJ1-6): DTAVSQTPKYLVTQMGNDKSIKCEQNLGHDTMYWYKQDSKKFLKIMFSYNNKELIINETVPNRFSPKSPDKAHLNLHINSLELGDSAVYFCASSQDAGQYNSPLHFGNGTRLTVT.

The V and J genes are TRBV28 and TRBJ2-1. In germline, CDR1 is MDHEN, CDR2 SYDVKM. The CDR3 contains 14 residues. CDR3 loop: CASSLLVWSNEQFF.

V usage is TRBV7-2 and J usage is TRBJ2-1. Per the germline V gene, CDR1 is SGHTA and CDR2 is FQGNSA. The CDR3 spans 13 residues. The CDR3 sequence is CASSLIIFNEQFF.

The chain joins TRBV7-6 to TRBJ2-2; the TCRdb D gene call, TRBD2, has no DNA to confirm it. CDR3 size: 16 residues. CDR1 SGHVS and CDR2 FNYEAQ come from the germline V gene. CDR3 loop: CASSLGRRGGGGELFF.

The chain links TRBV14 to TRBJ1-6. The germline gives CDR1 SGHDN, CDR2 FVKESK. The CDR3 sequence is 13 residues long. The CDR3 loop reads CASSQVVNSPLHF.